These T cell receptor beta chains were read from a single sample in a study of cytomegalovirus exposure and HLA in healthy donors. The repertoire was sequenced with immunoSEQ multiplex PCR; TCRdb's copy has only in-frame clones and lacks some. Of fewer than 150,000 clones in the sample, 75% to 80% were seen once. The sample consisted of PBMCs. Receptors were obtained from a woman aged 40 to 50 in good health and CMV-seropositive. CDR3s include the opening cysteine and the closing phenylalanine or tryptophan. A D gene is named only where the DNA matches it firmly. Clone size is stated in some rows and not others, as once, few, many or a class when expanded.

V	J	size	D	DNA	CDR3
TRBV5-6	TRBJ2-5	.	TRBD2	TGTGCCAGCAGCTTTGGACTAGCGGGATCCGCCCAGTACTTC	CASSFGLAGSAQYF
TRBV18	TRBJ2-2	.	TRBD2	TGTGCCAGCTCACTCTGGGAGATAGGGACTAGCGGGAGTTCCGGGGAGCTGTTTTTT	CASSLWEIGTSGSSGELFF
TRBV10-3	TRBJ2-1	.	.	TGTGCCATCAGTGTAGGAGGGACGCCTACCGCTTACAATGAGCAGTTCTTC	CAISVGGTPTAYNEQFF
TRBV11-3	TRBJ1-5	.	TRBD1	TGTGCCAGCAGCATCAGGGCAGGGGGTCCCCAGCATTTT	CASSIRAGGPQHF
TRBV10-3	TRBJ1-6	.	.	TGTGCCATCAGTGGCCAGGGGAATAATTCACCCCTCCACTTT	CAISGQGNNSPLHF
TRBV2	TRBJ2-7	once	.	TGTGCCAGCAGTGATAACTCCGGTTCCTACGAGCAGTACTTC	CASSDNSGSYEQYF
TRBV9	TRBJ1-6	.	TRBD1	TGTGCCCCGGACAGGGCCTATAATTCACCCCTCCACTTT	CAPDRAYNSPLHF
TRBV5-8	TRBJ2-7	.	TRBD2	TGTGCCAGCAGCTTCAGTCGGGATAGCGGGAGTAAGTACGAGCAGTACTTC	CASSFSRDSGSKYEQYF
TRBV25-1	TRBJ2-3	few	.	TGTGCCGTCGGGACTCCCGACCTCACAGATACGCAGTATTTT	CAVGTPDLTDTQYF
TRBV20-1	TRBJ1-1	.	TRBD1	TGCAGTGCTAGAGTACGACAGGGAACTTTCTTT	CSARVRQGTFF
TRBV15	TRBJ2-1	.	TRBD2	TGTGCCACCGGGACTAGCGGACTCAATGAGCAGTTCTTC	CATGTSGLNEQFF
TRBV5-1	TRBJ2-4	once	.	TGCGCCAGCGGAAGAAAGCAGGACAGAAAAACCAAAAACATTCAGTACTTC	CASGRKQDRKTKNIQYF
TRBV2	TRBJ2-5	.	.	TGTGCCAGCAGTGTGGCGGGGACCCAAGAGACCCAGTACTTC	CASSVAGTQETQYF
TRBV28	TRBJ2-7	.	.	TGTGCCAGCAGTTACAGCTCCTACGAGCAGTACTTC	CASSYSSYEQYF
TRBV29-1	TRBJ2-5	.	TRBD1	TGCAGCGCGGACAGGGGGCAAGAGACCCAGTACTTC	CSADRGQETQYF
TRBV5-1	TRBJ2-7	few	TRBD2	TGCGCCAGCAGCCCAGGACTAGCGGACTACGAGCAGTACTTC	CASSPGLADYEQYF
TRBV10-3	TRBJ2-5	.	.	TGTGCCATCAGTGAGTCTAGAAGCGGGTGGGAGACCCAGTACTTC	CAISESRSGWETQYF
TRBV15	TRBJ1-2	.	.	TGTGCCACCAGCAGCTCACGGGGGTTCAACTATGGCTACACCTTC	CATSSSRGFNYGYTF
TRBV11-2	TRBJ2-1	.	.	TGTGCCAGCAGCTTAGGAGGCGACGCTTACAATGAGCAGTTCTTC	CASSLGGDAYNEQFF
TRBV11-2	TRBJ2-1	.	.	TGTGCCAGCAGCACTGGCAATGAGCAGTTCTTC	CASSTGNEQFF
TRBV9	TRBJ1-1	.	.	TGTGCCAGCAGCGTAGGATCGGCGGGAGGGACTGAAGCTTTCTTT	CASSVGSAGGTEAFF
TRBV28	TRBJ2-7	.	TRBD2	TGTGCCAGCAGTTTAATGGGAGGGCCAGGTGAGCAGTACTTC	CASSLMGGPGEQYF
TRBV5-1	TRBJ1-4	.	.	TGCGCCAGCAGCTTGGGAGGTAATGAAAAACTGTTTTTT	CASSLGGNEKLFF
TRBV27	TRBJ2-2	.	TRBD1	TGTGCCAGCAGTTTTAACAGGGGTCAAACGAACACCGGGGAGCTGTTTTTT	CASSFNRGQTNTGELFF
TRBV18	TRBJ2-1	.	.	TGTGCCAGCTCACCTCCGTCGGGGGATGAGCAGTTCTTC	CASSPPSGDEQFF
TRBV5-6	TRBJ2-1	.	TRBD2	TGTGCCACCGACCGGTGGACTAGCGGGACCAATGAGCAGTTCTTC	CATDRWTSGTNEQFF
TRBV7-2	TRBJ2-3	.	.	TGTGCCAGCAGCCCCAGGCGATCCACAGATACGCAGTATTTT	CASSPRRSTDTQYF
TRBV6-5	TRBJ2-5	.	TRBD1	TGTGCCAGCAGATGGACAGGCGAGGGGGAGACCCAGTACTTC	CASRWTGEGETQYF
TRBV2	TRBJ2-5	few	TRBD2	TGTGCCAGCAGTGAGTGGACTAGCCAAGAGACCCAGTACTTC	CASSEWTSQETQYF
TRBV9	TRBJ2-1	few	.	TGTGCCAGCAGCGTAGGAGCGGGCGGGGCCAATGAGCAGTTCTTC	CASSVGAGGANEQFF
TRBV4-1	TRBJ1-5	.	TRBD1	TGCGCCAGCAGCCAGCTGACAGGGGATCAGCCCCAGCATTTT	CASSQLTGDQPQHF
TRBV5-1	TRBJ2-5	.	.	TGCGCCAGCAGACCCTTACGGGGGGCCCAAGAGACCCAGTACTTC	CASRPLRGAQETQYF
TRBV15	TRBJ2-4	.	.	TGTGCCACCAGCAGAGAATTCGGACTGACCGAAAACATTCAGTACTTC	CATSREFGLTENIQYF
TRBV6-5	TRBJ2-7	.	.	TGTGCCAGCAGTTACTCCCGATCGGTCGGCGAGCAGTACTTC	CASSYSRSVGEQYF
TRBV27	TRBJ1-2	.	TRBD1	TGTGCCAGCAGTTTATCAGTGGGACAGGGGGCTAGTTATGGCTACACCTTC	CASSLSVGQGASYGYTF
TRBV2	TRBJ2-1	once	TRBD2	TGTGCCAGCACCCCGGGACTAGCGGAGAGCAATGAGCAGTTCTTC	CASTPGLAESNEQFF
TRBV11-2	TRBJ2-2	.	.	TGTGCCAGCAGCTTATCCCTCACCGGGGAGCTGTTTTTT	CASSLSLTGELFF
TRBV19	TRBJ2-2	few	.	TGTGCCAGTAGCGACATAATTAAGGGGGTGGGCGGGGAGCTGTTTTTT	CASSDIIKGVGGELFF
TRBV11-2	TRBJ2-5	.	TRBD2	TGTGCCAGCAGCTTGGGACTAGCGGGAGCTTCGGGCCAGTACTTC	CASSLGLAGASGQYF
TRBV5-1	TRBJ2-3	once	TRBD2	TGCGCCAGCAGCCGTGGACTAGCGGGAACCACAGATACGCAGTATTTT	CASSRGLAGTTDTQYF
TRBV4-2	TRBJ2-7	.	.	TGTGCCAGCAGCCAAGTAGAGGGAAGCTCCTACGAGCAGTACTTC	CASSQVEGSSYEQYF
TRBV6-5	TRBJ1-2	.	TRBD1	TGTGCCAGCAGTTGGGACAGGGAGCCGGGCTATGGCTACACCTTC	CASSWDREPGYGYTF
TRBV29-1	TRBJ2-7	.	TRBD1	TGCAGCGTTGGGACAGGGTTTCGCGAGCAGTACTTC	CSVGTGFREQYF
TRBV4-1	TRBJ2-6	.	.	TGCGCCAGCAGCCACAGGGGTACTGGGGCCAACGTCCTGACTTTC	CASSHRGTGANVLTF
TRBV29-1	TRBJ2-1	.	.	TGCAGCGCCTTAGACTACAATGAGCAGTTCTTC	CSALDYNEQFF
TRBV5-1	TRBJ2-5	.	.	TGCGCCAGCAGCTTGGGTACCTATAGGGGGACCCAGTACTTC	CASSLGTYRGTQYF
TRBV5-5	TRBJ2-5	few	TRBD1	TGTGCCAGCAGCTTGGCCGGAACAGGGGGCTGGGAGACCCAGTACTTC	CASSLAGTGGWETQYF
TRBV2	TRBJ2-7	.	.	TGTGCCAGCAGGGACAGATTCTCCTACGAGCAGTACTTC	CASRDRFSYEQYF
TRBV10-1	TRBJ2-1	.	.	TGCGCCACCTATAATGAGCAGTTCTTC	CATYNEQFF
TRBV7-3	TRBJ2-5	.	TRBD2	TGTGCCAGCAGCTCCGGGACTATGGAGACCCAGTACTTC	CASSSGTMETQYF
TRBV2	TRBJ2-2	.	.	TGTGCCAGCAGTTACGAGGGGGAGCTGTTTTTT	CASSYEGELFF